Shown below are 32 T cell receptor beta chains from a single sample sequenced in a study of T cell clonality in common variable immunodeficiency. The table came from immunoSEQ multiplex PCR; TCRdb's copy has only in-frame clones and leaves some out. The sample includes over 30,000 clones, none of them occurring once. Sequencing was done on a sample of peripheral blood mononuclear cells. The source is a person between 18 and 75 years old in good health.

This clone was recorded many times. Sequencing ends 3 residues short of the CDR3 end; the germline J gene provides the rest. This chain uses TRBV20-1 with TRBJ2-3; D is uncertain. The CDR3 loop spans 16 amino acids. The germline V and J ends were trimmed by 1 base and 0 bases, with 14 bases remaining between them. Germline V gene data show CDR1 as DFQATT and CDR2 as SNEGSKA (reference sequence). The covered CDR3 bases are TGCAGTGCTAGAGTTTTGTCTTATTCTAGCACAGATACG. Translation: CSARVLSYSSTDT. The entire CDR3 protein reads CSARVLSYSSTDTQYF.

This clone appeared many times. CDR3 amino acids: CASSFRGRNTEAFF. The DNA read from the CDR3 is TGTGCCAGTAGTTTCAGGGGTCGGAACACTGAA. The V call is TRBV19, the J call TRBJ1-1, with D perhaps TRBD1 (6 bases). The sequence runs out 3 residues before the end of the CDR3; the remainder is reconstructed from the germline J gene. Germline values: CDR1 LNHDA, CDR2 SQIVND (reference sequence). Trimming shortened V by 5 bases and J by 1 base, and 11 bases separated the two germline ends. This CDR3 is built from 14 residues.

This clone was seen a handful of times. The read ends 3 residues shy of where the CDR3 ends; the end is completed using the germline J gene. The chain links TRBV18 to TRBJ1-6, with D unresolved. The V and J ends lost 3 bases and 9 bases respectively, with 12 bases between them. From germline, CDR1 is KGHSH and CDR2 LQKENI. The CDR3 is made up of 14 amino acids. The CDR3 loop is CASSPSRESSPLHF. Incomplete CDR3 DNA: TGTGCCAGCTCACCCTCGCGGGAAAGTTCACCC.

There are many counts of this clone. The read terminates 3 residues before the CDR3 end, so the remaining end is supplied by the germline J gene. The genes are TRBV6-1 and TRBJ1-5; D remains ambiguous. The CDR3 covers 16 residues. Trimming cost V 1 base and J 2 bases, with 12 bases left between them. CDR1 is MNHNS and CDR2 is SASEGT in the germline V gene. The CDR3 bases that were read are TGTGCCAGCAGTGAAGGTTGGTCAAGGGGCAATCAGCCC. Protein sequence: CASSEGWSRGNQP. The CDR3, in full, reads CASSEGWSRGNQPQHF.

This clone was observed many times. The CDR3 is cut off 3 residues early in the read; its end comes from the germline J gene. V is TRBV6-1 and J is TRBJ1-5; TRBD1 matches 7 bases. The CDR3 covers 15 residues. Unmatched junction bases numbered 5, after V lost 2 bases and J lost 4 bases. Germline lookup yields CDR1 MNHNS and CDR2 SASEGT. This chain's CDR3 is CASSELAGGNQPQHF. The covered CDR3 bases are TGTGCCAGCAGTGAATTGGCAGGGGGGAATCAGCCC.

Regarding this clone: Coverage ceases 3 residues before the CDR3 finishes, and the germline J gene fills in the end. This chain uses TRBV30 with TRBJ1-5; TRBD1 is a possible D gene (6 bases). This CDR3 region has 15 residues. Germline CDR1 GTSNPN, CDR2 SVGIG (reference sequence). V was cut by 2 bases and J by 5 bases, with 16 bases left in between. CDR3 DNA, as far as it was read: TGTGCCTGGAGTCTACAGGGACACGGGTATCAGCCC. Translated: CAWSLQGHGYQP. The entire CDR3 protein is CAWSLQGHGYQPQHF. The complete variable domain, with remaining parts taken from reference TRBV30 and TRBJ1-5, reads SQTIHQWPATLVQPVGSPLSLECTVEGTSNPNLYWYRQAAGRGLQLLFYSVGIGQISSEVPQNLSASRPQDRQFILSSKKLLLSDSGFYLCAWSLQGHGYQPQHFGDGTRLSIL.

This clone has ten or more counts. The sequence runs out 3 residues before the end of the CDR3; the remainder is reconstructed from the germline J gene. The chain has TRBV7-2 and TRBJ1-5; D ambiguous. The CDR3 totals 15 residues. Germline CDR1 is SGHTA and CDR2 is FQGNSA. V dropped 2 bases and J dropped 5 bases, with 13 bases sitting between them. The CDR3 spells CASSLSKVRYQPQHF. CDR3 DNA, as far as it was read: TGTGCCAGCAGCTTAAGTAAGGTCAGATATCAGCCC.

This clone has a count of ten or more. Read sequence stops 3 residues before the CDR3 end, and the germline J gene provides the missing end. The J gene is TRBJ2-1, the V gene TRBV7-3, with D perhaps TRBD2 (5 bases). CDR3 size: 14 residues. Trimming pared 2 bases from V and 0 bases from J, leaving 5 bases between. Germline V CDR1 and CDR2: SGHTA, FQGTGA. CDR3 DNA (partial): TGTGCCAGCAGCTTAGAGGGCTCCTACAATGAG. This codes for CASSLEGSYNE. The complete CDR3 reads CASSLEGSYNEQFF. Together with reference TRBV7-3 and TRBJ2-1, the CDR3 gives the full variable domain: GAGVSQTPSNKVTEKGKYVELRCDPISGHTALYWYRQSLGQGPEFLIYFQGTGAADDSGLPNDRFFAVRPEGSVSTLKIQRTERGDSAVYLCASSLEGSYNEQFFGPGTRLTVL.

This clone was recorded at least ten times. The DNA ends 3 residues before the CDR3 does, and the rest of the CDR3 is filled in from the germline J gene. The rearrangement uses TRBV19 and TRBJ2-7, with 9 positions matching TRBD1. Trimming cost V 6 bases and J 2 bases; bases outside gene matches: 8. This CDR3 contains 15 residues. The V gene's germline CDR1 is LNHDA and CDR2 SQIVND (reference sequence). CDR3 residues: CASRSRDRVTYEQYF. Incomplete CDR3 DNA: TGTGCCAGTAGGTCCCGGGACAGGGTTACCTACGAG.

In this sample, this clone turned up a few times. The covered CDR3 bases are TGTGCCAGCAGCTTTGGACAGGGGCCCACTGAA. It encodes CASSFGQGPTE. In full, the CDR3 is CASSFGQGPTEAFF. The chain combines TRBV7-2 with TRBJ1-1, with 9 nucleotides matching TRBD1. The sequenced fragment ends 3 residues before the CDR3 boundary, so the rest is inferred from the germline J gene. Germline loops: CDR1 SGHTA, CDR2 FQGNSA. Trimming took 3 bases from V and 4 from J; bases not matched to a gene: 3. The CDR3 sequence is 14 residues long. The full variable domain, its missing parts supplied by reference TRBV7-2 and TRBJ1-1, is GAGVSQSPSNKVTEKGKDVELRCDPISGHTALYWYRQSLGQGLEFLIYFQGNSAPDKSGLPSDRFSAERTGGSVSTLTIQRTQQEDSAVYLCASSFGQGPTEAFFGQGTRLTVV.

This clone was counted at least ten times. The germline gene is not matched at one end of the junction; a read error may be the cause. Read data end 3 residues before the CDR3 end; the end is taken from the germline J gene. The chain joins TRBV7-7 to TRBJ2-5, with 8 bases that match TRBD2. The CDR3 sequence is 16 residues long. Germline lookup yields CDR1 SSHAT and CDR2 FNYEAQ (reference sequence). CDR3 bases read: TGTGCTAGCAGCGTCTTTCCCGGGGGGGGCCGGGAGACC. This translates into CASSVFPGGGRET. In full, the CDR3 is CASSVFPGGGRETQYF. Full variable domain (missing parts from reference TRBV7-7 and TRBJ2-5): GAGVSQSPRYKVTKRGQDVTLRCDPISSHATLYWYQQALGQGPEFLTYFNYEAQPDKSGLPSDRFSAERPEGSISTLTIQRTEQRDSAMYRCASSVFPGGGRETQYFGPGTRLLVL.

This clone was observed at least ten times. The read gets to within 3 residues of the CDR3 end, and the germline J gene fills in the rest. This rearrangement joins TRBV4-2 to TRBJ2-7, with D unclear. Per the germline V gene, CDR1 is LGHNA and CDR2 is YNFKEQ. The ends were cut back, 0 bases at V and 3 bases at J, with 6 bases in the middle. This CDR3 contains 13 residues. The DNA read from the CDR3 is TGTGCCAGCAGCCAAGACGGTCACTACGAG. Its translation is CASSQDGHYE. In full, the CDR3 is CASSQDGHYEQYF.

This clone has at least ten counts. The read ends 3 residues early relative to the CDR3; the germline J gene fills the gap. The gene calls are TRBV11-2 and TRBJ2-7; 8 bases agree with TRBD2. This CDR3 spans 15 amino acids. Germline CDR1 reads SGHAT; CDR2 reads FQNNGV. Germline trimming cut 5 bases from V and 4 bases from J; bases unmatched to any gene: 10. The sequenced CDR3 bases are TGTGCCAGCAGCCCCCTTAGCGGGATTAGGTACGAG. It translates to CASSPLSGIRYE. The CDR3 in full is CASSPLSGIRYEQYF.

In this sample, this clone turned up many times. Read data end 3 residues before the CDR3 end; the end is taken from the germline J gene. The chain links TRBV2 to TRBJ2-7; D call uncertain. The CDR3 covers 11 residues. V lost 6 bases and J 4 bases, leaving 7 bases between the germline ends. Germline CDR1 SNHLY, CDR2 FYNNEI. The CDR3 sequence is CASRSLYEQYF. The covered CDR3 bases are TGTGCCAGCAGGTCGTTATACGAG.

This clone was counted only a few times. The sequence runs out 3 residues before the end of the CDR3; the remainder is reconstructed from the germline J gene. V and J are TRBV11-2 and TRBJ2-2; TRBD1 matches at 7 bases. The V gene's germline CDR1 is SGHAT and CDR2 FQNNGV. The CDR3 loop spans 14 amino acids. The V and J ends lost 5 bases and 7 bases, in that order; junction bases with no gene match: 7. The CDR3 loop is CASSLPQGDGELFF. The sequenced part of the CDR3 DNA is TGTGCCAGCAGCCTACCCCAGGGGGACGGGGAG.

This clone came up many times. Sequencing ends 3 residues short of the CDR3 end; the germline J gene provides the rest. This chain joins TRBV5-1 and TRBJ2-1, with D perhaps matching TRBD2 (5 bases). The CDR3 is 14 residues long. The V gene's germline CDR1 is SGHRS and CDR2 YFSETQ. V was clipped by 1 base and J by 8 bases, with 13 bases between them. CDR3 sequence reads: CASSLRAAGDEQFF. CDR3 DNA (partial): TGCGCCAGCAGCTTGAGGGCAGCCGGGGATGAG.

This clone turned up a few times. Read data end 3 residues before the CDR3 end; the end is taken from the germline J gene. The chain has TRBV7-6 and TRBJ1-1, with D maybe TRBD1 (6 bases). V dropped 5 bases and J dropped 1 base, with 23 bases sitting between them. Germline CDR1 is SGHVS and CDR2 is FNYEAQ. This CDR3 contains 18 residues. The CDR3 DNA, read in part, is TGTGCCAGCAGCAATCCCTTCGATTCAACAGGGCCGAACACTGAA. This encodes CASSNPFDSTGPNTE. The entire CDR3 protein is CASSNPFDSTGPNTEAFF.

This clone was counted only a few times. Read coverage stops 3 residues before the CDR3 terminus; the germline J gene supplies the remainder. This rearrangement joins TRBV7-8 to TRBJ2-7; the match to TRBD1 covers 10 bases. The germline V gene encodes CDR1 SGHVS and CDR2 FQNEAQ. V gave up 6 bases and J gave up 2 bases; unmatched junction bases: 7. CDR3 length: 15 amino acids. CDR3 residues: CASRGAGTGAYEQYF. The sequenced CDR3 bases are TGTGCCAGCAGGGGCGCCGGGACAGGGGCCTACGAG.

This clone was observed at least ten times. The DNA ends 3 residues before the CDR3 does, and the rest of the CDR3 is filled in from the germline J gene. V usage is TRBV19 and J usage is TRBJ2-1, with D perhaps TRBD2 (5 bases). Germline loops: CDR1 LNHDA, CDR2 SQIVND (reference sequence). CDR3 length: 14 residues. The V end was cut by 2 bases, the J end by 7 bases, with 12 bases between. The CDR3 here is CASSIPILGNEQFF. CDR3 bases read: TGTGCCAGTAGTATACCCATACTAGGAAATGAG.

This clone was detected many times. The read finishes 3 residues shy of the CDR3 end, and the germline J gene is used to complete it. V and J are TRBV2 and TRBJ2-1; TRBD1 might be the D (6 bases). Deletions cut 1 base from V and 6 bases from J, with 22 bases between. The V gene's germline CDR1 is SNHLY and CDR2 FYNNEI. CDR3 length: 18 residues. The covered CDR3 bases are TGTGCCAGCAGTGAAGTTACGAGCCTAATCACACAGGGCAATGAG. Its protein product is CASSEVTSLITQGNE. The complete CDR3 sequence is CASSEVTSLITQGNEQFF.

This clone was detected many times. The read ends 3 residues shy of where the CDR3 ends; the end is completed using the germline J gene. The V call is TRBV11-3, the J call TRBJ2-3, with D uncertain. The CDR3 runs to 14 residues. Trimming cost V 5 bases and J 2 bases, with 11 bases left between them. Germline CDR1 reads SGHNT; CDR2 reads YENEEA. This CDR3 reads CASSLLASTDTQYF. CDR3 bases read: TGTGCCAGCAGCCTTCTGGCTTCCACAGATACG.

Ten or more counts support this clone. The read falls 3 residues short of the CDR3 end, and the missing part is taken from the germline J gene. The chain is built from TRBV13 and TRBJ1-2; 8 bases are shared with TRBD1. Germline CDR1 reads PRHDT; CDR2 reads FYEKMQ (reference sequence). The V and J ends lost 5 bases and 4 bases, in that order; junction bases with no gene match: 6. The CDR3 runs to 14 residues. The covered CDR3 bases are TGTGCCAGCAGCACCTCACAGGGGGTCTATGGC. It specifies CASSTSQGVYG. The full-length CDR3 reads as CASSTSQGVYGYTF.

This clone has just a few counts. The CDR3 extends 3 residues past the end of the read, so its final part is completed from the germline J gene. The chain carries TRBV19 and TRBJ2-1; weak D call: TRBD2 (5 bases). CDR1 LNHDA and CDR2 SQIVND come from the germline V gene (reference sequence). V lost 2 bases and J 9 bases, leaving 17 bases between the germline ends. This CDR3 has 15 residues. CDR3 bases read: TGTGCCAGTAGTATAAGTGAGCCCAGCGGCGTTGAG. Protein sequence: CASSISEPSGVE. The complete CDR3 sequence is CASSISEPSGVEQFF.

This clone was seen ten or more times. The CDR3 is cut off 3 residues early in the read; its end comes from the germline J gene. V gene TRBV20-1 combines with J gene TRBJ2-7; TRBD2 matches at 9 bases. V lost 3 bases, J lost 2 bases, and 5 bases stayed unmatched. The germline CDR1 and CDR2 sequences are DFQATT and SNEGSKA (reference sequence). The CDR3 totals 14 residues. The CDR3 protein is CSARGLAFAYEQYF. CDR3 DNA, as far as it was read: TGCAGTGCTAGGGGACTAGCCTTTGCCTACGAG.

This clone was seen many times. The read finishes 3 residues shy of the CDR3 end, and the germline J gene is used to complete it. The chain has TRBV19 and TRBJ1-2; D remains unclear. This CDR3 is built from 12 residues. V was trimmed by 3 bases and J by 7 bases, leaving 9 bases between them. Germline V lookup: CDR1 LNHDA, CDR2 SQIVND (reference sequence). CDR3 DNA (partial): TGTGCCAGTAGTATCTCGACATTTGGC. It is translated as CASSISTFG. The whole CDR3 sequence reads CASSISTFGYTF.

As for this clone: The read falls 3 residues short of the CDR3 end, and the missing part is taken from the germline J gene. This rearrangement joins TRBV30 to TRBJ1-1; possibly TRBD1 for D (6 bases). V shed 0 bases and J shed 4 bases, with 9 bases lying between them. Germline values: CDR1 GTSNPN, CDR2 SVGIG (reference sequence). The CDR3 contains 13 residues. This chain's CDR3 is CAWSVGGSTEAFF. The DNA read from the CDR3 is TGTGCCTGGAGTGTAGGGGGAAGCACTGAA. The entire variable domain, with the rest obtained from reference TRBV30 and TRBJ1-1, is as follows: SQTIHQWPATLVQPVGSPLSLECTVEGTSNPNLYWYRQAAGRGLQLLFYSVGIGQISSEVPQNLSASRPQDRQFILSSKKLLLSDSGFYLCAWSVGGSTEAFFGQGTRLTVV.

The sample holds many counts of this clone. The read gets to within 3 residues of the CDR3 end, and the germline J gene fills in the rest. The chain has TRBV20-1 and TRBJ2-2; possible D gene TRBD1, 6 bases. CDR1 and CDR2 (germline): DFQATT, SNEGSKA (reference sequence). V lost 4 bases and J 4 bases, leaving 10 bases between the germline ends. The CDR3 has 13 amino acids. CDR3 DNA (partial): TGCAGTGCTATTCAGGGGCTCACCGGGGAG. This translates into CSAIQGLTGE. The entire CDR3 sequence reads CSAIQGLTGELFF.

CDR3 region: CASSLGRGLNNEKLFF. Incomplete CDR3 DNA: TGTGCCAGCAGCTTAGGCAGGGGACTAAACAATGAAAAA. The genes are TRBV7-8 and TRBJ1-4, with D perhaps TRBD1 (6 bases). With the read ending 3 residues before the CDR3 end, the germline J gene is used to fill in that end. Germline V gives CDR1 SGHVS, CDR2 FQNEAQ. The CDR3 consists of 16 residues. Trimming left V 1 base short and J 5 bases short, with 14 bases between. Full variable domain (missing parts from reference TRBV7-8 and TRBJ1-4): GAGVSQSPRYKVAKRGQDVALRCDPISGHVSLFWYQQALGQGPEFLTYFQNEAQLDKSGLPSDRFFAERPEGSVSTLKIQRTQQEDSAVYLCASSLGRGLNNEKLFFGSGTQLSVL.

This clone was observed a few times. Coverage ceases 3 residues before the CDR3 finishes, and the germline J gene fills in the end. The V gene is TRBV2, the J gene TRBJ2-7; 8 positions agree with TRBD1. This CDR3 is built from 17 residues. Unmatched junction bases numbered 11, after V lost 1 base and J lost 3 bases. Per germline, CDR1 SNHLY and CDR2 FYNNEI. The sequenced CDR3 bases are TGTGCCAGCAGTGAAGGAGGGGGGACAGGCCTACTCTACGAG. Its translation: CASSEGGGTGLLYE. The full CDR3 protein reads CASSEGGGTGLLYEQYF.

A word on this clone: The CDR3 extends 3 residues past the end of the read, so its final part is completed from the germline J gene. V usage is TRBV10-3 and J usage is TRBJ2-5, with D possibly matching TRBD1 (5 bases). The V gene lost 6 bases and the J gene lost 2 bases, with 10 bases spanning the gap. Germline CDR1 ENHRY, CDR2 SYGVKD. This CDR3 spans 13 amino acids. Here the CDR3 reads CAIRGLVQETQYF. The sequenced part of the CDR3 DNA is TGTGCCATCAGGGGGCTAGTTCAAGAGACC.

A note on this clone: The read comes to an end 3 residues before the CDR3 does, leaving the germline J gene to fill in the end. This chain connects TRBV2 to TRBJ1-1, with D possibly TRBD1 on 6 matching bases. The CDR3 sequence is 13 residues long. V was shortened by 3 bases and J by 7 bases, with 12 bases between the two germline ends. CDR1 and CDR2 from the germline V gene are SNHLY and FYNNEI. The CDR3 bases that were read are TGTGCCAGCAGTGACTTCCAGGGGATTGAA. It yields the protein CASSDFQGIE. The full CDR3 reads CASSDFQGIEAFF. The variable domain in full, completed from reference TRBV2 and TRBJ1-1, reads EPEVTQTPSHQVTQMGQEVILRCVPISNHLYFYWYRQILGQKVEFLVSFYNNEISEKSEIFDDQFSVERPDGSNFTLKIRSTKLEDSAMYFCASSDFQGIEAFFGQGTRLTVV.

This clone was counted only a few times. The CDR3 end is not reached by the read, which stops 3 residues before it; the germline J gene fills it in. The chain has TRBV30 and TRBJ1-2; D ambiguous. The CDR3 runs 12 residues. The V gene's germline CDR1 is GTSNPN and CDR2 SVGIG (reference sequence). The sequenced CDR3 bases are TGTGCCTGGACGCCCAGCGGCGGCGAC. This codes for CAWTPSGGD. The CDR3 as a whole reads CAWTPSGGDYTF.